This TCR beta chain was sequenced during a study of blood T cell repertoires in COVID-19. Study summary: COVID-19 samples from acute and convalescent phases originated in the United States, Italy and Spain.

Original processing notes: How many nucleated cells were present was estimated from reference gene primer amplification. Assay used: immunoSEQ multiplex PCR; TCRdb lists only in-frame clones, some missing. V, J and clone size are taken as reported in that table, and D and trimming were inferred from the DNA itself. This table holds 200,000 to 250,000 clones, 75% to 85% found once. This CDR3 has 16 amino acids. The germline CDR1 and CDR2 sequences are MNHEY and SMNVEV (reference sequence). Trimming took 5 bases from V and 2 from J; bases not matched to a gene: 10. Seattle's enrolled individuals joined amid active infection and were then monitored longitudinally.

The source material was peripheral blood. The TCR sequence derives from a woman between 25 and 40 years old with COVID-19, enrolled during active disease. V is TRBV27 and J is TRBJ2-3; 7 bases align to TRBD2. The CDR3 DNA follows: TGTGCCAGCAGTCCGATCGTAGCGGGCCACACAGATACGCAGTATTTT. Translation: CASSPIVAGHTDTQYF.